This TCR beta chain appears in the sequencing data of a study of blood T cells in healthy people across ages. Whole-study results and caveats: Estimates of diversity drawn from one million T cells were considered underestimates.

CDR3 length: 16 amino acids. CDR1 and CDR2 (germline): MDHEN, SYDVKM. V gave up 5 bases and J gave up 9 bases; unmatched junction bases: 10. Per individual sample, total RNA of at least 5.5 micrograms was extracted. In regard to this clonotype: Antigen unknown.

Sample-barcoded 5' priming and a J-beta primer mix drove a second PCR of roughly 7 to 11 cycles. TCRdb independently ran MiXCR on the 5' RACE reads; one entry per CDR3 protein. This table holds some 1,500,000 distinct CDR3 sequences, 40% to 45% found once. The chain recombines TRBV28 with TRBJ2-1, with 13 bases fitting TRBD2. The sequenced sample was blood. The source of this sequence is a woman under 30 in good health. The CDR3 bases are TGTGCCAGCAGTACGCCGGGACTAGCGGGATCAGTTGAGCAGTTCTTC. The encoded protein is CASSTPGLAGSVEQFF. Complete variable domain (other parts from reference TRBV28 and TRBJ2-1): DVKVTQSSRYLVKRTGEKVFLECVQDMDHENMFWYRQDPGLGLRLIYFSYDVKMKEKGDIPEGYSVSREKKERFSLILESASTNQTSMYLCASSTPGLAGSVEQFFGPGTRLTVL.